A selection of T cell receptor beta chains follows, all from one sample in a study of beta chain features in type 1 diabetes. The data were produced by immunoSEQ multiplex PCR, yet TCRdb's version contains in-frame clones alone and is incomplete. The sample carries about 150,000 clones, roughly 9.1% recorded once. The source material was central memory CD4+ T cells from blood. The receptors were sampled from a woman between 18 and 30 years old in good health. Each CDR3 is given with its conserved first and last residue. D genes are given only for firm matches. The size entry is marked missing in some rows and otherwise reads once, few, many or a size class.

J gene: TRBJ1-1
CDR3 length: 14
D gene: TRBD1
clone size: .
V gene: TRBV18
CDR3 DNA: TGTGCCAGCTCAGTGACAGGGGGGAACACTGAAGCTTTCTTT
CDR3 protein: CASSVTGGNTEAFF

J gene: TRBJ1-1
CDR3 length: 11
D gene: .
clone size: .
V gene: TRBV7-2
CDR3 DNA: TGTGCCAGCAGCCCCCAGATTGAAGCTTTCTTT
CDR3 protein: CASSPQIEAFF

J gene: TRBJ1-2
CDR3 length: 13
D gene: TRBD1
clone size: .
V gene: TRBV30
CDR3 DNA: TGTGCCTGGGGTCGGGACAGGGGGCATGGCTACACCTTC
CDR3 protein: CAWGRDRGHGYTF

J gene: TRBJ2-7
CDR3 length: 13
D gene: TRBD1
clone size: many
V gene: TRBV18
CDR3 DNA: TGTGCCAGCTCACGGGACAGGGAAAAGACGCAGTACTTC
CDR3 protein: CASSRDREKTQYF

J gene: TRBJ1-6
CDR3 length: 18
D gene: TRBD1
clone size: few
V gene: TRBV11-2
CDR3 DNA: TGTGCCAGCAGCTTAGATCTACCCCGGACAGGGGCTAATTCACCCCTCCACTTT
CDR3 protein: CASSLDLPRTGANSPLHF

J gene: TRBJ2-5
CDR3 length: 14
D gene: TRBD2
clone size: .
V gene: TRBV2
CDR3 DNA: TGTGCCAGCAGTCGAGGACTAGCGGGGCAGACCCAGTACTTC
CDR3 protein: CASSRGLAGQTQYF

J gene: TRBJ2-7
CDR3 length: 12
D gene: .
clone size: .
V gene: TRBV9
CDR3 DNA: TGTGCCAGCAGCCTTAGCGGTTACGAGCAGTACTTC
CDR3 protein: CASSLSGYEQYF

J gene: TRBJ2-5
CDR3 length: 16
D gene: TRBD2
clone size: many
V gene: TRBV4-2
CDR3 DNA: TGTGCCAGCAGCCTAAGCAGCGGGAGTGGGAAAGAGACCCAGTACTTC
CDR3 protein: CASSLSSGSGKETQYF

J gene: TRBJ1-2
CDR3 length: 13
D gene: .
clone size: .
V gene: TRBV18
CDR3 DNA: TGTGCCAGCTCACCCGACAGGAACTATGGCTACACCTTC
CDR3 protein: CASSPDRNYGYTF

J gene: TRBJ2-3
CDR3 length: 13
D gene: .
clone size: few
V gene: TRBV5-1
CDR3 DNA: TGCGCCAGCAGCTTCCAGCGAGGCGATACGCAGTATTTT
CDR3 protein: CASSFQRGDTQYF

J gene: TRBJ1-1
CDR3 length: 13
D gene: .
clone size: .
V gene: TRBV7-3
CDR3 DNA: TGTGCCAGCAGCTTAAACGTAAACAGTGAAGCTTTCTTT
CDR3 protein: CASSLNVNSEAFF

J gene: TRBJ1-1
CDR3 length: 13
D gene: .
clone size: .
V gene: TRBV29-1
CDR3 DNA: TGCAGCGTTGGAGTACAGGATGGCACTGAAGCTTTCTTT
CDR3 protein: CSVGVQDGTEAFF

J gene: TRBJ2-3
CDR3 length: 15
D gene: TRBD1
clone size: few
V gene: TRBV7-2
CDR3 DNA: TGTGCCAGCAGCTTGTTGACAGGGGGCGCAGATACGCAGTATTTT
CDR3 protein: CASSLLTGGADTQYF

J gene: TRBJ1-5
CDR3 length: 12
D gene: .
clone size: few
V gene: TRBV25-1
CDR3 DNA: TGTGCCAGCAGTCGGGATTATCAGCCCCAGCATTTT
CDR3 protein: CASSRDYQPQHF

J gene: TRBJ2-7
CDR3 length: 16
D gene: TRBD2
clone size: .
V gene: TRBV18
CDR3 DNA: TGTGCCAGCTCACCCACCCAAGTTAGCGGGAGGGCGGAGCAGTACTTC
CDR3 protein: CASSPTQVSGRAEQYF

J gene: TRBJ1-1
CDR3 length: 13
D gene: .
clone size: many
V gene: TRBV29-1
CDR3 DNA: TGCAGCTCCTTAGGAGGGCATCTCGGTGAAGCTTTCTTT
CDR3 protein: CSSLGGHLGEAFF

J gene: TRBJ2-1
CDR3 length: 15
D gene: TRBD2
clone size: few
V gene: TRBV5-1
CDR3 DNA: TGCGCCAGCAGCGTACTAGCGGGGGTGGATCATGAGCAGTTCTTC
CDR3 protein: CASSVLAGVDHEQFF

J gene: TRBJ1-2
CDR3 length: 14
D gene: TRBD1
clone size: .
V gene: TRBV15
CDR3 DNA: TGTGCCACCAGCAGCTACGGACAGGGCCGAGGCTACACCTTC
CDR3 protein: CATSSYGQGRGYTF

J gene: TRBJ2-2
CDR3 length: 14
D gene: .
clone size: many
V gene: TRBV11-3
CDR3 DNA: TGTGCCAGCAGCGTACCTAGGAAGACCGGGGAGCTGTTTTTT
CDR3 protein: CASSVPRKTGELFF

J gene: TRBJ1-1
CDR3 length: 13
D gene: .
clone size: few
V gene: TRBV29-1
CDR3 DNA: TGCAGCGTTGATGGGGGCGGAAACACTGAAGCTTTCTTT
CDR3 protein: CSVDGGGNTEAFF

J gene: TRBJ1-1
CDR3 length: 14
D gene: .
clone size: .
V gene: TRBV7-2
CDR3 DNA: TGTGCCAGCAGCTTTAGTGTCGGGAACACTGAAGCTTTCTTT
CDR3 protein: CASSFSVGNTEAFF

J gene: TRBJ2-7
CDR3 length: 14
D gene: .
clone size: few
V gene: TRBV4-1
CDR3 DNA: TGCGCCAGCAGCCAAGAGACGGGTACCTACGAGCAGTACTTC
CDR3 protein: CASSQETGTYEQYF

J gene: TRBJ1-1
CDR3 length: 14
D gene: TRBD1
clone size: .
V gene: TRBV7-2
CDR3 DNA: TGTGCCAGCAGTTTCACAGGGGGGAGAACTGAAGCTTTCTTT
CDR3 protein: CASSFTGGRTEAFF

J gene: TRBJ1-6
CDR3 length: 15
D gene: TRBD1
clone size: .
V gene: TRBV7-9
CDR3 DNA: TGTGCCAGCAGCTTACCAGGGACAGAAAATTCACCCCTCCACTTT
CDR3 protein: CASSLPGTENSPLHF

J gene: TRBJ1-1
CDR3 length: 14
D gene: .
clone size: few
V gene: TRBV18
CDR3 DNA: TGTGCCAGCTCACCAGACAGCTTGAACACTGAAGCTTTCTTT
CDR3 protein: CASSPDSLNTEAFF

J gene: TRBJ1-1
CDR3 length: 14
D gene: .
clone size: many
V gene: TRBV10-3
CDR3 DNA: TGTGCCATCAGTGCCGTGGCAGGGAACACTGAAGCTTTCTTT
CDR3 protein: CAISAVAGNTEAFF

J gene: TRBJ2-7
CDR3 length: 15
D gene: .
clone size: few
V gene: TRBV11-2
CDR3 DNA: TGTGCCAGCAGCTTATGGCAGGCGCACTCCTACGAGCAGTACTTC
CDR3 protein: CASSLWQAHSYEQYF

J gene: TRBJ1-5
CDR3 length: 16
D gene: .
clone size: .
V gene: TRBV6-5
CDR3 DNA: TGTGCCAGCAGTTTCTCCCAAGGGGCGGGCAATCAGCCCCAGCATTTT
CDR3 protein: CASSFSQGAGNQPQHF

J gene: TRBJ1-1
CDR3 length: 14
D gene: .
clone size: few
V gene: TRBV5-1
CDR3 DNA: TGCGCCAGCAGCTTGGCACAGACCAACACTGAAGCTTTCTTT
CDR3 protein: CASSLAQTNTEAFF

J gene: TRBJ1-2
CDR3 length: 16
D gene: TRBD1
clone size: few
V gene: TRBV9
CDR3 DNA: TGTGCCAGCAGCCGAAAATGGGACAGCCTGTTTAGTGGCTACACCTTC
CDR3 protein: CASSRKWDSLFSGYTF

J gene: TRBJ2-1
CDR3 length: 14
D gene: .
clone size: .
V gene: TRBV7-7
CDR3 DNA: TGTGCTAGCAGTCCCACGGGAAGGGCCAATGAGCAGTTCTTC
CDR3 protein: CASSPTGRANEQFF

J gene: TRBJ2-1
CDR3 length: 11
D gene: .
clone size: .
V gene: TRBV7-2
CDR3 DNA: TGTGCCAGCAGCTTCTCCTATGAGCAGTTCTTC
CDR3 protein: CASSFSYEQFF

J gene: TRBJ2-7
CDR3 length: 13
D gene: .
clone size: .
V gene: TRBV7-9
CDR3 DNA: TGTGCCAGCAGCCCCAGCGGAATCTACGAGCAGTACTTC
CDR3 protein: CASSPSGIYEQYF

J gene: TRBJ1-1
CDR3 length: 13
D gene: .
clone size: few
V gene: TRBV29-1
CDR3 DNA: TGCAGCGTTGACCAGGGGCTAAACACTGAAGCTTTCTTT
CDR3 protein: CSVDQGLNTEAFF

J gene: TRBJ2-5
CDR3 length: 12
D gene: .
clone size: few
V gene: TRBV30
CDR3 DNA: TGTGCCTGGTCAGCGGGCCAAGAGACCCAGTACTTC
CDR3 protein: CAWSAGQETQYF

J gene: TRBJ1-2
CDR3 length: 12
D gene: .
clone size: .
V gene: TRBV6-5
CDR3 DNA: TGTGCCAGCAACAGACCCTTCTATGGCTACACCTTC
CDR3 protein: CASNRPFYGYTF

J gene: TRBJ2-1
CDR3 length: 14
D gene: .
clone size: few
V gene: TRBV7-8
CDR3 DNA: TGTGCCAGCAGACCTGGAGCCTCCTACAATGAGCAGTTCTTC
CDR3 protein: CASRPGASYNEQFF

J gene: TRBJ2-5
CDR3 length: 15
D gene: TRBD2
clone size: few
V gene: TRBV5-6
CDR3 DNA: TGTGCCAGCAGCTCGACTAGCGGGGTAAGGGAGACCCAGTACTTC
CDR3 protein: CASSSTSGVRETQYF

J gene: TRBJ1-5
CDR3 length: 17
D gene: .
clone size: few
V gene: TRBV4-1
CDR3 DNA: TGCGCCAGCAGCCAAGATTCTTCTGGGGCGTGGGGTCAGCCCCAGCATTTT
CDR3 protein: CASSQDSSGAWGQPQHF

J gene: TRBJ1-2
CDR3 length: 14
D gene: .
clone size: .
V gene: TRBV7-9
CDR3 DNA: TGTGCCAGCAGGGACAGCGAATCTAACTATGGCTACACCTTC
CDR3 protein: CASRDSESNYGYTF

J gene: TRBJ1-1
CDR3 length: 17
D gene: .
clone size: few
V gene: TRBV10-3
CDR3 DNA: TGTGCCATCAGTGAGAGAGGCAGGGGTTTGTGGGGCACTGAAGCTTTCTTT
CDR3 protein: CAISERGRGLWGTEAFF

J gene: TRBJ2-1
CDR3 length: 16
D gene: TRBD2
clone size: .
V gene: TRBV5-1
CDR3 DNA: TGCGCCAGCAGCTTGGAGGCGGGGGGAAGCTACAATGAGCAGTTCTTC
CDR3 protein: CASSLEAGGSYNEQFF

J gene: TRBJ1-1
CDR3 length: 12
D gene: .
clone size: few
V gene: TRBV2
CDR3 DNA: TGTGCCAGCAGTGCGACAGCATCTGAAGCTTTCTTT
CDR3 protein: CASSATASEAFF

J gene: TRBJ1-1
CDR3 length: 13
D gene: TRBD1
clone size: few
V gene: TRBV11-1
CDR3 DNA: TGTGCCAGTACCGGGACAGGGGGCACTGAAGCTTTCTTT
CDR3 protein: CASTGTGGTEAFF

J gene: TRBJ2-5
CDR3 length: 16
D gene: TRBD2
clone size: few
V gene: TRBV5-1
CDR3 DNA: TGCGCCAGCAGCTTGCTTGGCGGGGGGTCCTCGGAGACCCAGTACTTC
CDR3 protein: CASSLLGGGSSETQYF

J gene: TRBJ1-5
CDR3 length: 18
D gene: .
clone size: few
V gene: TRBV21-1
CDR3 DNA: TGTGCCAGCAGCAAATTCTGGGAGGGAGCCCCTAGCAATCAGCCCCAGCATTTT
CDR3 protein: CASSKFWEGAPSNQPQHF